This is a list of T cell receptor beta chains from one sample in a study of T cell repertoires in cytomegalovirus infection. TCRdb reprocessed the reads with MiXCR, giving one entry per CDR3 protein. The sample holds approximately 130,000 distinct CDR3 sequences, roughly 9% seen once. Sequenced: PBMCs. The receptors come from a human donor in good health (CMV status not recorded). Some clones in this sample may be carry-over from other donors' samples. CDR3s include the opening cysteine and the closing phenylalanine or tryptophan. D genes are given only for firm matches. A row's size may be missing; if present it is once, few, many or a size class.

j_call | clone_size | v_call | d_call | cdr3_nt | cdr3_aa
TRBJ2-1 | many | TRBV2 | - | TGTGCCAGCCACGTCAGGAGCAATGAGCAGTTCTTC | CASHVRSNEQFF
TRBJ1-5 | few | TRBV28 | - | TGTGCCAGCAGTTTCCCGGCAGGGAGGGAGCCCCAGCATTTT | CASSFPAGREPQHF
TRBJ2-5 | many | TRBV29-1 | - | TGCAGCGTGGATGACAGTGGGGGAGAGACCCAGTACTTC | CSVDDSGGETQYF
TRBJ2-7 | few | TRBV11-3 | - | TGTGCCAGCAGCTCCGGGGCCTCCTACGACGAGCAGTACTTC | CASSSGASYDEQYF
TRBJ1-4 | many | TRBV6-5 | - | TGTGCCAGCAGTTACCGGGGGGCAACTAATGAAAAACTGTTTTTT | CASSYRGATNEKLFF
TRBJ1-6 | many | TRBV7-2 | - | TGTGCCAGCAGCTTAGGGGGTAACTCCTATAATTCACCCCTCCACTTT | CASSLGGNSYNSPLHF
TRBJ2-7 | - | TRBV5-1 | - | TGCGCCAGCAGCCCGTCCGGGGCCTCCTACGAGCAGTACTTC | CASSPSGASYEQYF
TRBJ2-1 | - | TRBV20-1 | - | TGCAGTGCTTTCGAACCCTACAATGAGCAGTTCTTC | CSAFEPYNEQFF
TRBJ2-3 | few | TRBV20-1 | - | TGCAGTGCCGAGCGGGCGGCCCTCACAGATACGCAGTATTTT | CSAERAALTDTQYF
TRBJ1-5 | many | TRBV7-2 | - | TGTGCCAGCAGCCCCGGTCCATATGGCAATCAGCCCCAGCATTTT | CASSPGPYGNQPQHF
TRBJ2-7 | many | TRBV28 | - | TGTGCCAGCTCGTTCCGGGGCCCCGGGATCTACGAGCAGTACTTC | CASSFRGPGIYEQYF
TRBJ1-1 | many | TRBV7-2 | - | TGTGCCAGCAGCGCCATGGTAAACACTGAAGCTTTCTTT | CASSAMVNTEAFF
TRBJ2-5 | many | TRBV5-1 | - | TGCGCCAGCAGCTTGGGGGGCACGGAGACCCAGTACTTC | CASSLGGTETQYF
TRBJ2-4 | many | TRBV5-6 | - | TGTGCCAGCAGCATCATAGCCAAAAACATTCAGTACTTC | CASSIIAKNIQYF
TRBJ1-3 | many | TRBV12-3/TRBV12-4 | TRBD1 | TGTGCCAGCTCCTTGGGAGGGGGCACTGGAAACACCATATATTTT | CASSLGGGTGNTIYF
TRBJ1-3 | few | TRBV11-2 | - | TGTGCCAGCAGCTTTGGTGCCTCCTCTGGAAACACCATATATTTT | CASSFGASSGNTIYF
TRBJ2-2 | many | TRBV12-3/TRBV12-4 | - | TGTGCCAGCAGTTTACTCCAGGGTCCCGTAACCGGGGAGCTGTTTTTT | CASSLLQGPVTGELFF
TRBJ2-5 | many | TRBV28 | - | TGTGCCAGCAGTTCCCGGGGGGCGATGGAAGAGACCCAGTACTTC | CASSSRGAMEETQYF
TRBJ2-1 | few | TRBV5-1 | - | TGCGCCAGCAGCTTGGGTCTGGGGGCAAAATACAATGAGCAGTTCTTC | CASSLGLGAKYNEQFF
TRBJ2-5 | many | TRBV5-4 | - | TGTGCCAGCAGCTTTGGCAGGGGTGAAGAGACCCAGTACTTC | CASSFGRGEETQYF
TRBJ2-3 | - | TRBV12-3/TRBV12-4 | - | TGTGCCAGCAGTTCCCACCAGAGCACAGATACGCAGTATTTT | CASSSHQSTDTQYF
TRBJ2-5 | many | TRBV3-1 | - | TGTGCCAGCAGCCAAGTTAAGGGTAGAGGACAAGAGACCCAGTACTTC | CASSQVKGRGQETQYF
TRBJ2-7 | many | TRBV9 | - | TGTGCCAGCAGCGTAGAACTACCCCCCTACGAGCAGTACTTC | CASSVELPPYEQYF
TRBJ1-2 | many | TRBV6-6 | - | TGTGCCTGTGATGGGGATCCCCCAAACTATGGCTACACCTTC | CACDGDPPNYGYTF
TRBJ2-1 | many | TRBV2 | TRBD2 | TGTGCCAGCACTGGACTAGCGGGGAAGTACAATGAGCAGTTCTTC | CASTGLAGKYNEQFF
TRBJ2-5 | many | TRBV7-9 | - | TGTGCCAGCAGCCCCCCGGCAGGGTGGATCCAAGAGACCCAGTACTTC | CASSPPAGWIQETQYF
TRBJ1-2 | - | TRBV25-1 | - | TGTGCCAGCTCCTCATCTTATGGCTACACCTTC | CASSSSYGYTF
TRBJ2-3 | many | TRBV7-2 | - | TGTGCCAGCAGCTTACAGGGGGGGGGAGATACGCAGTATTTT | CASSLQGGGDTQYF
TRBJ2-1 | many | TRBV7-2 | TRBD2 | TGTGCCAGCAGCTTAGCGCGTACTAGCGGTTACAATGAGCAGTTCTTC | CASSLARTSGYNEQFF
TRBJ1-4 | many | TRBV7-2 | - | TGTGCCAGCAGCTATGAGCTCCCTACTGCAACTAATGAAAAACTGTTTTTT | CASSYELPTATNEKLFF
TRBJ2-1 | many | TRBV19 | - | TGTGCCAGTAGTATAGTAGGGGTAAGCAATGAGCAGTTCTTC | CASSIVGVSNEQFF
TRBJ1-1 | many | TRBV7-9 | - | TGTGCCAGCAGCGATTATAGGGGAGGCACTGAAGCTTTCTTT | CASSDYRGGTEAFF
TRBJ2-2 | many | TRBV12-3/TRBV12-4 | - | TGTGCCAGCAGTTTAGTGGGGTTTGGCGGGGAGCTGTTTTTT | CASSLVGFGGELFF
TRBJ1-1 | many | TRBV7-9 | TRBD1 | TGTGCCAGCAGCTTTAGACAGGGGGGGAACACTGAAGCTTTCTTT | CASSFRQGGNTEAFF
TRBJ2-5 | few | TRBV25-1 | - | TGTGCCAGCAGTGAATTAGACCGAGAAGAGACCCAGTACTTC | CASSELDREETQYF
TRBJ2-7 | few | TRBV6-5 | - | TGTGCCAGCAGTTACCGCGGGACGGGACCCTACGAGCAGTACTTC | CASSYRGTGPYEQYF
TRBJ2-3 | many | TRBV6-2/TRBV6-3 | - | TGTGCCAGCAGTTCGGTCGGGCCACTTACCCTAACGCAGTATTTT | CASSSVGPLTLTQYF
TRBJ1-1 | many | TRBV2 | - | TGTGCCAGCAGTGAAAGGGCAGTTGAAGCTTTCTTT | CASSERAVEAFF
TRBJ2-7 | many | TRBV20-1 | - | TGCAGTGCTAGAGATGGGGGGCAGGGATACTACGAGCAGTACTTC | CSARDGGQGYYEQYF
TRBJ1-2 | - | TRBV20-1 | - | TGCAGTGCTGCCCGGAGGGTTCAAGGCTACACCTTC | CSAARRVQGYTF
TRBJ1-1 | - | TRBV29-1 | - | TGCAGCGTTGCCGGACAGATGAACACTGAAGCTTTCTTT | CSVAGQMNTEAFF
TRBJ1-5 | many | TRBV7-2 | - | TGTGCCAGCAGCTCAGGAAGGGGGCAGCCCCAGCATTTT | CASSSGRGQPQHF
TRBJ1-5 | many | TRBV27 | TRBD1 | TGTGCCAGCAGACGGACAGGGTCCTCGGAACAGCCCCAGCATTTT | CASRRTGSSEQPQHF
TRBJ2-5 | many | TRBV7-6 | - | TGTGCCAGCAGCCCCGAGGTGGGGGGGCGGACCCAGTACTTC | CASSPEVGGRTQYF
TRBJ2-5 | many | TRBV24-1 | TRBD2 | TGTGCCACCAGTGATTCGACTAGCGGGGGAGAGACCCAGTACTTC | CATSDSTSGGETQYF
TRBJ1-5 | many | TRBV6-6 | - | TGTGCCAGCGGATCGGGGGGGGACAATCAGCCCCAGCATTTT | CASGSGGDNQPQHF
TRBJ1-3 | many | TRBV12-3/TRBV12-4 | - | TGTGCCAGCAGTTTATTATTTGGAAACACCATATATTTT | CASSLLFGNTIYF
TRBJ2-4 | - | TRBV20-1 | TRBD2 | TGCAGTGCTAAGGCGGGGGGCTCTGGAAACATTCAGTACTTC | CSAKAGGSGNIQYF
TRBJ2-5 | - | TRBV5-4 | - | TGTGCCAGCAGCTTGAACCAAAAGACCCAGTACTTC | CASSLNQKTQYF
TRBJ1-2 | many | TRBV12-3/TRBV12-4 | - | TGTGCCAGCAGTTTATCGGGGGACTACTATGGCTACACCTTC | CASSLSGDYYGYTF
TRBJ1-1 | few | TRBV7-9 | - | TGTGCCAGCAAAGCCACCACCATGAACACTGAAGCTTTCTTT | CASKATTMNTEAFF
TRBJ2-2 | - | TRBV24-1 | TRBD1 | TGTGCCACCAGTGACACAGGGGGCGAGACCGGGGAGCTGTTTTTT | CATSDTGGETGELFF
TRBJ2-3 | many | TRBV7-2 | - | TGTGCCAGCAGCTTGAGCCCCATGCTCACAGATACGCAGTATTTT | CASSLSPMLTDTQYF
TRBJ2-7 | few | TRBV12-3/TRBV12-4 | TRBD1 | TGTGCCAGCAGTTTAGGACAGGGGGTGCAGTACTTC | CASSLGQGVQYF
TRBJ1-5 | - | TRBV3-1 | - | TGTGCCAGCAGCCAAGATTGGGGGGCGGGCAATCAGCCCCAGCATTTT | CASSQDWGAGNQPQHF